Below, 5 T cell receptor beta chains from the same sample are listed, as sequenced in a study of blood T cell repertoires in COVID-19. Using immunoSEQ multiplex PCR, the repertoire was profiled, and TCRdb retains in-frame clones only, with some absent. The sample consists of about 75,000 clones, roughly 90% of them appearing once. Sequencing used peripheral blood. The receptors come from a human donor in a cohort sampled during active COVID-19.

This clone was seen only once. This chain links TRBV10-3 with TRBJ1-5; 7 bases are a match to TRBD1. The length of the CDR3 is 14 residues. Germline-derived CDR1 and CDR2 are ENHRY and SYGVKD. V lost 6 bases, J lost 4 bases, and 6 bases stayed unmatched. The CDR3 DNA reads TGTGCCATCAGCCGGGACAGTGCTAATCAGCCCCAGCATTTT. The encoded protein is CAISRDSANQPQHF.

The chain uses TRBV7-2 and TRBJ2-2; TRBD1 matches at 7 bases. V lost 1 base to trimming and J lost 3 bases; unmatched junction nucleotides: 2. The CDR3 loop spans 15 amino acids. Germline V gene lookup returns CDR1 SGHTA and CDR2 FQGNSA. CDR3 protein: CASSLDRGDTGELFF. The CDR3 DNA follows: TGTGCCAGCAGCTTAGACAGGGGCGACACCGGGGAGCTGTTTTTT.

The rearrangement joins TRBV6-1 to TRBJ2-7, with TRBD2 as a possible D gene (8 bases). Germline loops: CDR1 MNHNS, CDR2 SASEGT. Trimming shortened V by 3 bases and J by 2 bases, and 14 bases separated the two germline ends. The CDR3 extends over 15 amino acids. For the CDR3, the DNA is TGTGCCAGCAGTGATTTAGCGGGACAGACCTACGAGCAGTACTTC. Amino acids: CASSDLAGQTYEQYF.

The gene calls are TRBV7-2 and TRBJ2-1, with 8 bases fitting TRBD2. Trimming removed 5 bases from V and 4 bases from J; junction bases left unmatched: 7. CDR3 length: 15 amino acids. The germline gives CDR1 SGHTA, CDR2 FQGNSA. CDR3 in DNA: TGTGCCAGCAGCCCGCCGGGACTAGGATACAATGAGCAGTTCTTC. It specifies CASSPPGLGYNEQFF. Combining the CDR3 with reference TRBV7-2 and TRBJ2-1 gives the whole variable domain GAGVSQSPSNKVTEKGKDVELRCDPISGHTALYWYRQSLGQGLEFLIYFQGNSAPDKSGLPSDRFSAERTGGSVSTLTIQRTQQEDSAVYLCASSPPGLGYNEQFFGPGTRLTVL.

The genes are TRBV3-1 (or the pseudogene TRBV3-2) and TRBJ2-7, with TRBD1 matching 9 bases. V lost 3 bases, J lost 2 bases, and 5 bases stayed unmatched. CDR3 length: 15 amino acids. From germline, CDR1 is LGHDT and CDR2 YNNKEL (reference sequence). CDR3 region: CASSHRDRVPYEQYF. The CDR3 DNA reads as TGTGCCAGCAGCCACCGGGACAGGGTGCCCTACGAGCAGTACTTC.